This T cell receptor (beta chain) originates from a study of graft-versus-host responses after intestinal transplantation (dated by TCRdb to the early 2020s). For the study in its entirety: Multivisceral, liver-intestinal, or isolated intestinal transplants were received by the recipients. Every recipient was given anti-thymocyte globulin induction, followed by about 3 years of maintenance tacrolimus and steroids. After intestinal transplantation, graft-versus-host and host-versus-graft alloreactive T cell clones in the graft, circulation and bone marrow were tracked using bulk TCR-beta CDR3 sequencing. Alloreactive clones were identified by sequencing pre-transplant mixed lymphocyte reaction products and comparing these products with unstimulated pre-transplant donor and recipient T cells. The cohort enrolled about two dozen intestinal transplant recipients, one of whom was a retransplant, and a few patients without pretransplant specimens were excluded. A peak of at least 4% donor T cells among recipient peripheral blood mononuclear cells was the definition used for donor T cell macrochimerism. Rather than being sequenced by the commercial service, samples from a few later patients were sequenced in-house on an Illumina MiSeq and processed with MiXCR. Overall results and qualifications from the work: The relatively low number and heterogeneity of intestinal transplant patients limited the conclusions. GvH clones were detected in recipient bone marrow, and some of these GvH clones were observed earlier in ileal mucosa or blood, consistent with an intestinal mucosal origin. In the allografts of patients with donor T cell macrochimerism, GvH to HvG T cell clonal ratios were high. Early after transplant, peak levels of circulating GvH clones were found to be associated with declines in HvG clones.

Libraries were built with the immunoSEQ multiplex PCR assay. For most patients, genomic DNA was isolated with the Qiagen DNeasy Blood and Tissue Kit and sent frozen to Adaptive Biotechnologies for TCR sequencing. Adaptive Biotechnologies carried out high-throughput TCR-beta CDR3 sequencing of genomic DNA for most patients. Per the source publication's procedure: Adaptive's ImmunoSEQ software supplied the TCR sequencing data for 15 to 20 patients, while MiXCR and VDJtools were used to process a few other patients. To correct CD4 versus CD8 sorting errors, sequences present in both subsets at a frequency ratio below 5:1 were removed. CDR3 nucleotide sequences shared by donor and recipient were removed because the origin of these sequences could not be assigned. Alloreactive clones required at least 2-fold expansion over unstimulated cells and minimum CFSE-low frequency of 0.002% (template counts) or 0.001% (read counts). Mappable clones were those detected in sequenced pre-transplant spleen, lymph node, or MLR CFSE-low populations of the donor or recipient. Cumulative frequency of alloreactive clones was calculated as a percentage of all sequences weighted by copy number. Drawn from immuneACCESS, this table holds only the in-frame rearrangements with V and J called that TCRdb kept. Clones are partly lost; checked studies trace under half to an unresolved V gene and leave the rest unexplained. V and J calls and clone size follow that table, whereas D and trimming were derived from the DNA. The sample data list 80,000 to 90,000 clones, and about 90% of these were observed just once. The ten top clones hold approximately 0.11% of the sample.

The sample's time point label, decoded: cells obtained before transplantation from donor or recipient. CD3+CD4+ and CD3+CD8+ populations were FACS-sorted from unstimulated pre-transplant donor and recipient cells taken from spleen or lymph nodes. Between the V and J ends, shortened by 6 bases and 4 bases respectively, the junction contains 13 bases. Looking up the germline V gene yields CDR1 MNHEY and CDR2 SVGAGI. From the cysteine through the phenylalanine, the CDR3 covers 14 amino acids. Left in the record is the CDR3 DNA by itself, 42 bases read in frame from the first base. This clone has a single count. Its binding antigen is unknown. One base away there is no much larger clone; base qualities are not given.

Sequences were derived from unstimulated CD4+ T cells sorted from spleen or lymph node cells, sampled before intestinal transplant. The receptor was isolated from a human donor who received an intestinal transplant. The chain couples TRBV6-5 to TRBJ1-5; a weak D assignment points to TRBD1 (6 bases agree). The CDR3 is CASRTGPGNQPQHF. The sequenced DNA: TGTGCCAGCAGAACAGGGCCAGGTAATCAGCCCCAGCATTTT.